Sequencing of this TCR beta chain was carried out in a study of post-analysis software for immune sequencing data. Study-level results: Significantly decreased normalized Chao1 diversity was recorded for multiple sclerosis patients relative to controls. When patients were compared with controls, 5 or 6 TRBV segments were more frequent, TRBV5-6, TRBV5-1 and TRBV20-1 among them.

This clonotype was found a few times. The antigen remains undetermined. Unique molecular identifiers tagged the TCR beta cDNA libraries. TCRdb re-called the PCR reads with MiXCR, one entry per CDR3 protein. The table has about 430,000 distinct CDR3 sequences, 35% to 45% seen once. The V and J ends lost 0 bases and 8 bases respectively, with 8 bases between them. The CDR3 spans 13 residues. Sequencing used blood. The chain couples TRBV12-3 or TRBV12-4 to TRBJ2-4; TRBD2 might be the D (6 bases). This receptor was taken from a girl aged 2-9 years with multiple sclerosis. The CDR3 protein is CASSLAGEDIQYF. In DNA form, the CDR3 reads TGTGCCAGCAGTTTAGCCGGGGAGGACATTCAGTACTTC.